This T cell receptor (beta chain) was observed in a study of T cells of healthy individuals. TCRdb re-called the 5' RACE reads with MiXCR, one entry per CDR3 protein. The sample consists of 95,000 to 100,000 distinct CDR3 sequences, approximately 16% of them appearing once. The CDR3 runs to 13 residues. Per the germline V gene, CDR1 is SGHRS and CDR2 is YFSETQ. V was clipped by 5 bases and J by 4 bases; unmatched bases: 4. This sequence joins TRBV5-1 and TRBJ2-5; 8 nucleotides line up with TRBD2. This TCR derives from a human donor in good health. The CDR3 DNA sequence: TGCGCCAGCAGTCCGACTAGCGTAGAGACCCAGTACTTC. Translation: CASSPTSVETQYF. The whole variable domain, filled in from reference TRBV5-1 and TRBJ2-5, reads KAGVTQTPRYLIKTRGQQVTLSCSPISGHRSVSWYQQTPGQGLQFLFEYFSETQRNKGNFPGRFSGRQFSNSRSEMNVSTLELGDSALYLCASSPTSVETQYFGPGTRLLVL.